This is a list of T cell receptor beta chains from one sample in a study of T cell repertoires in cytomegalovirus infection. Each CDR3 protein is one row after TCRdb ran MiXCR on the reads. The sample holds a few hundred thousand distinct CDR3 sequences; approximately 9% are singletons and the top ten take less than 15%. Sequenced: PBMCs. Receptor source: a human donor in good health (CMV status not recorded). Some clones in this sample may be carry-over from other donors' samples. CDR3s include the opening cysteine and the closing phenylalanine or tryptophan. D genes are given only for firm matches. Expanded clones get a size class; other rows say once, few or many, or leave the size out.

clone_size d_call j_call v_call cdr3_aa cdr3_nt
many . TRBJ1-2 TRBV7-2 CASSLESSYGYTF TGTGCCAGCAGCTTAGAGAGTAGCTATGGCTACACCTTC
few . TRBJ1-5 TRBV6-1 CASTSVTFQGSNQPQHF TGTGCCAGCACTTCGGTAACGTTCCAGGGGAGCAATCAGCCCCAGCATTTT
many TRBD2 TRBJ2-3 TRBV7-2 CASSAAAGGVDTQYF TGTGCCAGCAGCGCAGCAGCGGGAGGGGTAGATACGCAGTATTTT
many TRBD1 TRBJ2-2 TRBV5-5 CASSPGQGNTGELFF TGTGCCAGCAGCCCGGGACAGGGGAACACCGGGGAGCTGTTTTTT
few . TRBJ1-1 TRBV28 CASTTRTEAFF TGTGCCAGTACGACTCGTACTGAAGCTTTCTTT
. . TRBJ2-1 TRBV28 CASSLLEWGREQFF TGTGCCAGCAGTTTATTGGAATGGGGGCGTGAGCAGTTCTTC
. TRBD1 TRBJ1-2 TRBV7-2 CASGQDRVSGYTF TGTGCCAGCGGCCAGGACAGGGTCTCTGGCTACACCTTC
. . TRBJ1-5 TRBV2 CASKKQSYSNQPQHF TGTGCCAGCAAGAAGCAGAGTTATAGCAATCAGCCCCAGCATTTT
few . TRBJ1-1 TRBV12-3/TRBV12-4 CASSWDKNTEAFF TGTGCCAGCAGTTGGGACAAGAACACTGAAGCTTTCTTT
. . TRBJ2-7 TRBV7-6 CASSILSYEQYF TGTGCCAGCAGCATACTCTCCTACGAGCAGTACTTC
. TRBD2 TRBJ2-3 TRBV14 CASSQVLGGGQYF TGTGCCAGCAGCCAAGTGTTGGGGGGGGGTCAGTATTTT
many . TRBJ1-1 TRBV7-9 CASSLKQPNTEAFF TGTGCCAGCAGCTTGAAACAACCGAACACTGAAGCTTTCTTT
many . TRBJ1-2 TRBV15 CATSSPGAPSGYGYTF TGTGCCACCAGCAGCCCCGGGGCGCCATCTGGCTATGGCTACACCTTC
few . TRBJ1-1 TRBV29-1 CSFKAGLSTEAFF TGCAGCTTCAAGGCGGGGTTAAGCACTGAAGCTTTCTTT
few TRBD2 TRBJ2-3 TRBV20-1 CSARDALRAGVTDTQYF TGCAGTGCTAGAGATGCCCTGCGGGCGGGAGTAACAGATACGCAGTATTTT
many . TRBJ2-3 TRBV7-2 CASSGPGRPDTQYF TGTGCCAGCAGCGGGCCGGGACGCCCAGATACGCAGTATTTT
. . TRBJ2-5 TRBV7-2 CASSYREGETQYF TGTGCCAGCAGCTACAGGGAGGGGGAGACCCAGTACTTC
. . TRBJ1-1 TRBV6-2/TRBV6-3 CASSYVTRGYSEAFF TGTGCCAGCAGTTACGTCACCAGGGGTTATTCTGAAGCTTTCTTT
many . TRBJ1-5 TRBV7-8 CASSLRPRGSNQPQHF TGTGCCAGCAGCTTAAGGCCCCGCGGTAGCAATCAGCCCCAGCATTTT
many . TRBJ2-1 TRBV7-3 CASSSLSGNEQFF TGTGCCAGCAGCTCCCTGTCGGGGAATGAGCAGTTCTTC
few . TRBJ2-7 TRBV15 CATGRLDEQYF TGTGCCACCGGTCGGCTTGACGAGCAGTACTTC
few . TRBJ1-5 TRBV2 CASTAQGSNQPQHF TGTGCCAGCACCGCTCAGGGGAGCAATCAGCCCCAGCATTTT
few . TRBJ2-1 TRBV7-2 CASSLAGINNEQFF TGTGCCAGCAGCTTAGCGGGCATAAACAATGAGCAGTTCTTC
few . TRBJ2-1 TRBV10-2 CASSVTRGLPDANEQFF TGCGCCAGCAGTGTGACGAGGGGACTTCCAGACGCGAATGAGCAGTTCTTC